The rows below give T cell receptor beta chains drawn from one sample of a study of blood T cell repertoires in COVID-19. Sequencing was performed with immunoSEQ multiplex PCR; in TCRdb, only in-frame clones are kept and a portion is missing. The sample lists over 200,000 clones, approximately 90% seen once, with roughly 16% in the top ten. Sequencing used PBMCs or T cells enriched from blood (not recorded which). Every receptor here comes from a man between 18 and 35 years old who had recovered from COVID-19. Each CDR3 is given with its conserved first and last residue. A D gene is named only where the DNA matches it firmly. Clone size is given for some rows only: seen once, a few or many times, or a class if the clone is expanded.

size,V,J,D,length,CDR3,DNA
NA,TRBV4-1,TRBJ1-5,TRBD1,18,CASSQDPQGQISNQPQHF,TGCGCCAGCAGCCAAGACCCCCAGGGACAGATTAGCAATCAGCCCCAGCATTTT
NA,TRBV10-3,TRBJ2-5,TRBD2,15,CAISANGRGQETQYF,TGTGCCATCAGTGCTAACGGGCGGGGGCAAGAGACCCAGTACTTC
NA,TRBV13,TRBJ1-1,NA,16,CASRHGGAAMNTEAFF,TGTGCCAGCCGACATGGAGGAGCGGCTATGAACACTGAAGCTTTCTTT
NA,TRBV5-1,TRBJ2-5,TRBD2,17,CASSTGTSGGAVETQYF,TGCGCCAGCAGCACCGGGACTAGCGGGGGGGCCGTCGAGACCCAGTACTTC
NA,TRBV29-1,TRBJ1-1,NA,14,CSVGGAGVNTEAFF,TGCAGCGTTGGGGGAGCAGGGGTGAACACTGAAGCTTTCTTT
NA,TRBV18,TRBJ1-1,NA,15,CASSPPGRANTEAFF,TGTGCCAGCTCACCACCTGGCAGGGCGAACACTGAAGCTTTCTTT
once,TRBV3-1/TRBV3-2,TRBJ1-6,TRBD1,14,CASSHGQGAPGLHF,TGTGCCAGCAGCCACGGACAGGGAGCTCCTGGACTCCACTTT
NA,TRBV4-2,TRBJ2-1,TRBD2,18,CASSLTGTSGGYGNEQFF,TGTGCCAGCAGCCTAACCGGGACTAGCGGGGGGTATGGTAATGAGCAGTTCTTC
NA,TRBV15,TRBJ2-3,NA,20,CATSRDSSAYRGRSTDTQYF,TGTGCCACCAGCAGAGATTCGAGCGCTTATCGTGGGAGAAGCACAGATACGCAGTATTTT
NA,TRBV7-2,TRBJ2-3,NA,14,CASSLAGPADTQYF,TGTGCCAGCAGCTTGGCGGGCCCCGCAGATACGCAGTATTTT